This T cell receptor (beta chain) is from a study of beta chain features in type 1 diabetes. Study overall: Examination covered fewer than 110 million sorted cells spanning all samples.

Germline CDR1 and CDR2: SGHRS and YFSETQ. There are 14 residues in the CDR3. V lost 1 base to trimming and J lost 7 bases, with 12 bases between them. Overall study results and limits: Type 1 diabetes patients had fewer VDJ junction insertions and more deletions. Type 1 diabetes patients showed a moderate but significant shortening of TCRB CDR3s in all four CD4+ subsets.

Of the isolated RNA, all was reverse transcribed, and so the sequenced material was expressed TCRB transcripts. Generated by immunoSEQ multiplex PCR, the TCRdb table keeps only in-frame clones and is missing some. The sample includes about 140,000 clones, 8.5% to 12% of them seen just once. This clone came up a few times. Its antigen is not identified. Isolation of CD4+ naive, central memory, regulatory and stem cell-like memory cells was achieved by sorting via CD45RO/CCR7/CD25/CD127/CD95/CD27. Source material: naive CD4+ T cells from blood. This clonotype originated in a man aged 18 to 30 in good health. The chain joins TRBV5-1 to TRBJ2-1; D may be TRBD2 (5 bases). CDR3 loop: CASSLRGPGNEQFF. For the CDR3, the DNA is TGCGCCAGCAGCTTGCGGGGTCCGGGAAATGAGCAGTTCTTC.